One and the same sample provided the 9 T cell receptor beta chains below, sequenced in a study of human T cells and chemical hapten exposure. TCRdb fed the RACE reads into MiXCR, producing one record per CDR3 protein. The table records about 300,000 distinct CDR3 sequences, around 5.5% of them present only once. Time point specified: pre-sensitization, week 0. Treatment specified: therapeutic diphenylcyclopropenone sensitization with weekly scalp DPC. The specimen was whole blood, collected in connection with sensitization to the hapten diphenylcyclopropenone (DPC). The receptors derive from a woman under 30 with alopecia areata. Some clones in this sample may be carry-over from other donors' samples.

The CDR3: CASSPSEADTQYF. The CDR3 coding sequence is TGTGCCAGCTCACCGTCGGAGGCAGATACGCAGTATTTT. The chain employs TRBV18 and TRBJ2-3; D is possibly TRBD2 (5 bases). Per the germline V gene, CDR1 is KGHSH and CDR2 is LQKENI. Deletions cut 3 bases from V and 4 bases from J, with 8 bases between. The CDR3 consists of 13 residues.

This clonotype showed up just a few times. The CDR3 reads CASSIYTDRVSGNTIYF. The CDR3 coding sequence is TGTGCCAGCAGTATCTATACCGACAGGGTCTCTGGAAACACCATATATTTT. V gene TRBV28 combines with J gene TRBJ1-3, with 7 bases that match TRBD1. This CDR3 has 17 amino acids. With V trimmed by 5 bases and J by 0 bases, 10 bases remained unmatched. The V gene's germline CDR1 is MDHEN and CDR2 SYDVKM.

In this sample, this clonotype turned up a few times. V and J are TRBV20-1 and TRBJ1-6, with D maybe TRBD1 (6 bases). Per germline, CDR1 DFQATT and CDR2 SNEGSKA (reference sequence). This CDR3 has 15 residues. Trimming removed 1 base from V and 9 bases from J, with 16 bases in between. CDR3 in amino acids: CSARGTDRGSSPLHF. The DNA for the CDR3 is TGCAGTGCTAGAGGGACAGATCGGGGCAGTTCACCCCTCCACTTT.

The chain combines TRBV20-1 with TRBJ1-4, with 11 bases lining up with TRBD1. The CDR3 covers 14 residues. Germline CDR1 is DFQATT and CDR2 is SNEGSKA (reference sequence). Losses at the gene ends were 5 bases for V and 6 bases for J; bases not matched to a gene: 5. CDR3 DNA: TGCAGTGCTGCCAGGACAGGGGGCTATGAAAAACTGTTTTTT. It is translated as CSAARTGGYEKLFF.

This clonotype was observed many times. One end of the junction fails to match germline, which may point to a read error. The genes are TRBV27 and TRBJ1-5; the D is unclear. This CDR3 region has 13 residues. The germline V gene encodes CDR1 MNHEY and CDR2 SMNVEV (reference sequence). The CDR3 region is CASSLSGNQPQHF. The CDR3 DNA sequence: TGTGCCAGCAGCTTATCCGGCAATCAGCCCCAGCATTTT.

This clonotype was detected only a few times. The chain has TRBV2 and TRBJ1-6; 8 bases fit TRBD1. J gave up 10 bases and V 6 bases, and 11 bases lay outside the gene matches. This CDR3 comprises 15 residues. The V gene's germline CDR1 is SNHLY and CDR2 FYNNEI. The CDR3 sequence is CASRLTGGLGSPLHF. In nucleotides, the CDR3 is TGTGCCAGCAGGTTAACAGGGGGACTCGGATCACCCCTCCACTTT.

The chain is built from TRBV7-2 and TRBJ2-1; a weak D match, TRBD1 (5 bases). CDR1 and CDR2 from the germline V gene are SGHTA and FQGNSA. Trimming took 5 bases from V and 4 from J, leaving 18 bases between them. CDR3 length: 16 amino acids. The CDR3 nucleotides are TGTGCCAGCAGCGGCAGACAGACACCCCGATACAATGAGCAGTTCTTC. Translation gives CASSGRQTPRYNEQFF.

This clonotype was observed a few times. This chain uses TRBV20-1 with TRBJ1-5; no clear D. This CDR3 is built from 15 residues. Per the germline V gene, CDR1 is DFQATT and CDR2 is SNEGSKA (reference sequence). The ends were cut back, 1 base at V and 3 bases at J, with 13 bases in the middle. This CDR3 reads CSARVGEQINQPQHF. The CDR3 nucleotides are TGCAGTGCTAGAGTTGGGGAACAGATCAATCAGCCCCAGCATTTT.

This clonotype was counted only a few times. V and J are TRBV5-6 and TRBJ1-4; no definite D call. Germline V gene data show CDR1 as SGHDT and CDR2 as YYEEEE. The V and J ends lost 4 bases and 8 bases respectively, with 18 bases between them. The CDR3 is 15 residues long. CDR3 region: CASSPSGRQWEKLFF. The CDR3 nucleotides read TGTGCCAGCAGCCCGTCGGGCAGACAATGGGAAAAACTGTTTTTT. The whole variable domain, filled in from reference TRBV5-6 and TRBJ1-4, reads DAGVTQSPTHLIKTRGQQVTLRCSPKSGHDTVSWYQQALGQGPQFIFQYYEEEERQRGNFPDRFSGHQFPNYSSELNVNALLLGDSALYLCASSPSGRQWEKLFFGSGTQLSVL.